The text below deals with one TCR beta chain. CDR3 size: 15 residues. From germline, CDR1 is SGHNT and CDR2 YENEEA. V lost 4 bases and J lost 3; bases outside the gene matches: 5. Measured with immunoSEQ multiplex PCR; TCRdb has only the in-frame clones, and not every one. The table shows approximately 94,000 clones, with almost 97% occurring only once. The data are from a study of technical replicates of blood from a few donors. The V and J genes are TRBV11-3 and TRBJ1-2; TRBD1 aligns across 10 bases. The TCR was taken from a human donor in good health. Sequenced sample: T cells isolated from PBMCs. CDR3 region: CASSSGTGEDYGYTF. The CDR3 DNA sequence: TGTGCCAGCAGCTCCGGGACAGGGGAAGACTATGGCTACACCTTC.